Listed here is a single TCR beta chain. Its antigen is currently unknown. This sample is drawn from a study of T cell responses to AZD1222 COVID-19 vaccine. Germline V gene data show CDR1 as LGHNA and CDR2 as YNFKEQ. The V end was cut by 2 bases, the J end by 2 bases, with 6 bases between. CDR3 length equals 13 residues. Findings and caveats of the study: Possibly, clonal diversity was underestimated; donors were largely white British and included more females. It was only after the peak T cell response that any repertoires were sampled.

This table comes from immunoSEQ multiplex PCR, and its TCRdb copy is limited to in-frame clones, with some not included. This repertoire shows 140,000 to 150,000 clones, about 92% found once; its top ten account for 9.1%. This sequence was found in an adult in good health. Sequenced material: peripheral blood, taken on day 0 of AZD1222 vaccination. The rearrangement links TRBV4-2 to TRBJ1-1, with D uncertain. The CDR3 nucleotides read TGTGCCAGCAGCCAACTTTTAAACACTGAAGCTTTCTTT. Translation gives CASSQLLNTEAFF.